The TCR beta chain under discussion was sequenced for a study of blood T cell repertoires in COVID-19. The overall study: From the United States, Italy and Spain came samples of acute and convalescent COVID-19. PBMCs, B-cell-depleted T cells, or T cells were the source of the cDNA or gDNA that made up the material.

The germline V gene encodes CDR1 SGHTA and CDR2 FQGTGA. V gave up 0 bases and J gave up 3 bases, with 14 bases separating them. This CDR3 is built from 17 residues. Source study methods: Estimates of nucleated cell counts were drawn from the amplification of reference gene primers. The assay was immunoSEQ multiplex PCR, and TCRdb's table has in-frame clones only and misses some. For V, J and clone size, that table is used; D and trimming come from the DNA. Counted here are about 74,000 clones, 70% to 90% occurring once; the ten biggest clones make up around 1.9%. This rearrangement joins TRBV7-3 to TRBJ2-2, with D unresolved. The material sequenced was peripheral blood. The sequence was obtained from a woman at least 80 years old with active or convalescent COVID-19. CDR3 amino acids: CASSLTAQLWDTGELFF. The CDR3 DNA sequence: TGTGCCAGCAGCTTAACGGCCCAACTATGGGACACCGGGGAGCTGTTTTTT.